The T cell receptor (beta chain) described here comes from a study of T cell responses to AZD1222 COVID-19 vaccine. This CDR3 contains 15 residues. V dropped 6 bases and J dropped 10; count of bases not matched to a gene: 11. In germline, CDR1 is LNHDA, CDR2 SQIVND (reference sequence). This table comes from immunoSEQ multiplex PCR, and its TCRdb copy is limited to in-frame clones, with some not included. The table lists 90,000 to 150,000 clones, around 82% of them singletons. The clonotype was recovered from an adult in good health. The V gene is TRBV19, the J gene TRBJ1-6; 8 bases are shared with TRBD1. This specimen consisted of peripheral blood, obtained on day 0 of AZD1222 vaccination. CDR3: CASRLLTGGMSPLHF. In DNA form, the CDR3 reads TGTGCCAGTAGGTTACTCACAGGGGGTATGTCACCCCTCCACTTT.